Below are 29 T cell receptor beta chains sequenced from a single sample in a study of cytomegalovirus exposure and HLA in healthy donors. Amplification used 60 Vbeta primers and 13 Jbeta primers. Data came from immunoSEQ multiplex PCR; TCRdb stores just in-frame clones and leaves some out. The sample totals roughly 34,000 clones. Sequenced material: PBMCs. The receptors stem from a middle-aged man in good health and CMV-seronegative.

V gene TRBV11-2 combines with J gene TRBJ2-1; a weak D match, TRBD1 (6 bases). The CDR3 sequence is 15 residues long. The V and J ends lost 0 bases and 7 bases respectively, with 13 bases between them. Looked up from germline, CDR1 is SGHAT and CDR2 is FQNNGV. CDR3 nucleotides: TGTGCCAGCAGCTTAGATGGGGGCGATTGGAATGAGCAGTTCTTC. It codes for CASSLDGGDWNEQFF.

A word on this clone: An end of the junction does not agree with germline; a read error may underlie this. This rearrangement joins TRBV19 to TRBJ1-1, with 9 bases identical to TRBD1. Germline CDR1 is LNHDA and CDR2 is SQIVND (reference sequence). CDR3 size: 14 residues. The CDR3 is CASSPGQGIVEDFF. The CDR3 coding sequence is TGTGCCAGTAGTCCGGGACAGGGCATCGTCGAAGATTTCTTT.

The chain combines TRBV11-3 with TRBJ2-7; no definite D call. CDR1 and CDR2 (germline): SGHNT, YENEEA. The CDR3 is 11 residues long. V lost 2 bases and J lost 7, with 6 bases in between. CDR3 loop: CASSLNREQYF. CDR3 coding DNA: TGTGCCAGCAGCTTAAACCGGGAGCAGTACTTC.

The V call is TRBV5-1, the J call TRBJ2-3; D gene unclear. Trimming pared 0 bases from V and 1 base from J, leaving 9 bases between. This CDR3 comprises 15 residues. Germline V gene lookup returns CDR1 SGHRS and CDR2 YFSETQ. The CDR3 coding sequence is TGCGCCAGCAGCTTGGCCGATCCGGGCACAGATACGCAGTATTTT. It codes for CASSLADPGTDTQYF.

CDR3 loop: CASSLRTSGIADTQYF. CDR3 coding DNA: TGTGCCAGCAGCTTAAGGACTAGCGGGATCGCAGATACGCAGTATTTT. V usage is TRBV7-8 and J usage is TRBJ2-3; 12 bases align to TRBD2. Trimming at V came to 2 bases and at J to 4 bases, leaving 4 bases not matched to a gene. The CDR3 is 16 amino acids. Germline V gives CDR1 SGHVS, CDR2 FQNEAQ. The full variable domain, in which reference TRBV7-8 and TRBJ2-3 provide the parts outside the CDR3, is GAGVSQSPRYKVAKRGQDVALRCDPISGHVSLFWYQQALGQGPEFLTYFQNEAQLDKSGLPSDRFFAERPEGSVSTLKIQRTQQEDSAVYLCASSLRTSGIADTQYFGPGTRLTVL.

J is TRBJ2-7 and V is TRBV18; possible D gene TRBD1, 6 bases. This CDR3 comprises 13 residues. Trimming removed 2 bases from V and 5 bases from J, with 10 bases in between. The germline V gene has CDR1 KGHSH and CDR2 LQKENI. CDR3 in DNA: TGTGCCAGCTCACCAGCAGGGGTAAACGAGCAGTACTTC. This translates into CASSPAGVNEQYF.

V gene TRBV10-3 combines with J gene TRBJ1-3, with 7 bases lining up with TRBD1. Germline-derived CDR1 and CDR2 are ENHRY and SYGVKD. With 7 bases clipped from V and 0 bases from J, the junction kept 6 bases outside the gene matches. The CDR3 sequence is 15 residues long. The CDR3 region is CAIKPRQGSGNTIYF. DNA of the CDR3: TGTGCCATCAAACCAAGACAGGGCTCTGGAAACACCATATATTTT.

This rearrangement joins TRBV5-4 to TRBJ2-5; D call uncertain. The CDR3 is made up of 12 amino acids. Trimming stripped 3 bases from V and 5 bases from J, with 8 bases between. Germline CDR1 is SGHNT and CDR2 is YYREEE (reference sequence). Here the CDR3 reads CASSSQRETQYF. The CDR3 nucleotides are TGTGCCAGCAGCTCCCAACGGGAGACCCAGTACTTC.

The CDR3 nucleotides read TGTGCCAGCTCACCATCGGGGACTTCCACCACCGGGGAGCTGTTTTTT. It is translated as CASSPSGTSTTGELFF. The chain couples TRBV18 to TRBJ2-2; D may be TRBD2 (6 bases). In germline, CDR1 is KGHSH, CDR2 LQKENI. V was shortened by 2 bases and J by 4 bases, with 14 bases between the two germline ends. The CDR3 covers 16 residues.

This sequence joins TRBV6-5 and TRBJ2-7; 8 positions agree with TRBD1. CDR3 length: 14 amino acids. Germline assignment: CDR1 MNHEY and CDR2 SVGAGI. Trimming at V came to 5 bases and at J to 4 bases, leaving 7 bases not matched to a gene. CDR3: CASSDRGAEYEQYF. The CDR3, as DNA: TGTGCCAGCAGTGACAGGGGCGCGGAATACGAGCAGTACTTC.

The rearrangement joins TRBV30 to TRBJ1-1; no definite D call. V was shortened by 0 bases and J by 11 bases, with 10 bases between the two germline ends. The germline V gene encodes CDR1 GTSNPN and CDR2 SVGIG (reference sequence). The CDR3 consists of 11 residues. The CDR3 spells CAWSVRLLAFF. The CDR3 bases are TGTGCCTGGAGTGTCAGGTTGTTGGCTTTCTTT.

CDR3 residues: CASSPPGQGGQPQHF. CDR3 bases: TGTGCCAGCTCACCACCGGGGCAGGGGGGCCAGCCCCAGCATTTT. The V call is TRBV18, the J call TRBJ1-5, with 7 positions matching TRBD1. Germline CDR1 KGHSH, CDR2 LQKENI. Losses at the gene ends were 0 bases for V and 7 bases for J; bases not matched to a gene: 6. The CDR3 has 15 residues.

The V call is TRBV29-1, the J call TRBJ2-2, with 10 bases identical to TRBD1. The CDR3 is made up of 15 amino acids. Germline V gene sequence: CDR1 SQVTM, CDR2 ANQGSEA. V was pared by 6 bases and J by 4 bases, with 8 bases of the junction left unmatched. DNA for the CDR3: TGCAGCGTCACCTCCGGGACAGGGGCCACCGGGGAGCTGTTTTTT. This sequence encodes CSVTSGTGATGELFF.

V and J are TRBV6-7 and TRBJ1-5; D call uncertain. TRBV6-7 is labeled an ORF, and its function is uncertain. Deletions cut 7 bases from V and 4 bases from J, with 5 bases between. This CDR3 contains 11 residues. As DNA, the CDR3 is TGTGCCAGCACCTTAAATCAGCCCCAGCATTTT. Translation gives CASTLNQPQHF.

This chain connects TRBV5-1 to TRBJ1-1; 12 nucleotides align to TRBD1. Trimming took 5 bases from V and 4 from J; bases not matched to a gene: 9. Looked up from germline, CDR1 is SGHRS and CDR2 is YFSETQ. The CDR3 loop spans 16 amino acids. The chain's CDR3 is CASSLSPGQGATEAFF. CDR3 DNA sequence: TGCGCCAGCAGTTTATCCCCGGGACAGGGGGCCACTGAAGCTTTCTTT.

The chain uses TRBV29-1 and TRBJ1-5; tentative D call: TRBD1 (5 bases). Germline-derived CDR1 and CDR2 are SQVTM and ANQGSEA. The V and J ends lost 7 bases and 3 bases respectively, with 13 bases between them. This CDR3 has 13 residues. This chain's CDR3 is CSAAGGSNQPQHF. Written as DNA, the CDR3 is TGCAGCGCTGCGGGGGGGTCCAATCAGCCCCAGCATTTT.

The CDR3 here is CASSQEVSEGWGYTF. The DNA of the CDR3 is TGCGCCAGCAGCCAAGAAGTGTCCGAGGGCTGGGGCTACACCTTC. The chain links TRBV4-1 to TRBJ1-2; D gene unclear. Germline V gene lookup returns CDR1 MGHRA and CDR2 YSYEKL. Trimming removed 0 bases at V and 8 bases at J, with 16 bases between. The CDR3 contains 15 residues.

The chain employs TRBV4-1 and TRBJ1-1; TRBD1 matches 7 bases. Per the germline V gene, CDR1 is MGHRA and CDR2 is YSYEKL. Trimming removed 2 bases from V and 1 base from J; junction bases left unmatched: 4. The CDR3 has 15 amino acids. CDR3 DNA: TGCGCCAGCAGCCAACTGGACAGGCAGAACACTGAAGCTTTCTTT. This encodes CASSQLDRQNTEAFF.

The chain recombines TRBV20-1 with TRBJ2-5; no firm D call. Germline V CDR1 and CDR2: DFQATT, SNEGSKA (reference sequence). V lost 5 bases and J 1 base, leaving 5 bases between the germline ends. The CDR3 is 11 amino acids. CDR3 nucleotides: TGCAGTGCTTCTACCCAAGAGACCCAGTACTTC. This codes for CSASTQETQYF.

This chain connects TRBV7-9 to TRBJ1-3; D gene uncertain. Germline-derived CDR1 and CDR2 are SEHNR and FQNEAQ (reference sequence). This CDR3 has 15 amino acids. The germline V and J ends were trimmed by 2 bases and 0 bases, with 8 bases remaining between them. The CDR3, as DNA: TGTGCCAGCAGCTTAACGCCGCGCTCTGGAAACACCATATATTTT. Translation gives CASSLTPRSGNTIYF.

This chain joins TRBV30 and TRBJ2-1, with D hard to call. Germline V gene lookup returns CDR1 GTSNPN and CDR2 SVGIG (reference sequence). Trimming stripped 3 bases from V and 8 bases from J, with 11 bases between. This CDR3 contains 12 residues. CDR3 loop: CAWRTRWDEQFF. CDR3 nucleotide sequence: TGTGCCTGGAGGACCAGGTGGGATGAGCAGTTCTTC. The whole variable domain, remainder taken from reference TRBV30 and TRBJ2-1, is SQTIHQWPATLVQPVGSPLSLECTVEGTSNPNLYWYRQAAGRGLQLLFYSVGIGQISSEVPQNLSASRPQDRQFILSSKKLLLSDSGFYLCAWRTRWDEQFFGPGTRLTVL.

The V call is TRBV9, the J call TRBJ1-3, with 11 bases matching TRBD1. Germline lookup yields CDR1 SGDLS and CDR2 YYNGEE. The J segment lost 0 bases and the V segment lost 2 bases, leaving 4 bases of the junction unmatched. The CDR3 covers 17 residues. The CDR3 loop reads CASSVGQGAFSGNTIYF. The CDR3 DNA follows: TGTGCCAGCAGCGTCGGACAGGGGGCCTTCTCTGGAAACACCATATATTTT.

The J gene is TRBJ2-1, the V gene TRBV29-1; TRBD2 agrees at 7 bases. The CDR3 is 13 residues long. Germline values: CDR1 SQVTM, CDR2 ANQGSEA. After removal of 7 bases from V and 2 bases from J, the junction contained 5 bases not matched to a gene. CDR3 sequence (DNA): TGCAGCGGGGGAGGGGCCGCCTACAATGAGCAGTTCTTC. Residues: CSGGGAAYNEQFF.

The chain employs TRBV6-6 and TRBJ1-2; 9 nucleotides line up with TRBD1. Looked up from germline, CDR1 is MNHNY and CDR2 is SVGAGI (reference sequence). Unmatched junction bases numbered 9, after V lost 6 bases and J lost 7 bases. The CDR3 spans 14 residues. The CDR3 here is CASSSRDRASGYTF. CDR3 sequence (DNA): TGTGCCAGCAGCTCCCGGGACAGGGCAAGTGGCTACACCTTC.

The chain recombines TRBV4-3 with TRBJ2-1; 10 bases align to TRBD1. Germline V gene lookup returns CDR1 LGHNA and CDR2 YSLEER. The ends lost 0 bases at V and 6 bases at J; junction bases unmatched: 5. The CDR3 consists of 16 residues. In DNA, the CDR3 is TGCGCCAGCAGCCAAGATCTGGACAGGGGGGGCAATGAGCAGTTCTTC. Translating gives CASSQDLDRGGNEQFF.

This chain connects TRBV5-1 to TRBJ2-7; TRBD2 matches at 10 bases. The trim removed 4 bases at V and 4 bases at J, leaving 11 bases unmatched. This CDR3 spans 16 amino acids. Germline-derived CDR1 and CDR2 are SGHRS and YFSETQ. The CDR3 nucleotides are TGCGCCAGCAGCAATACTCTGGGAGCGGGAGGGTACGAGCAGTACTTC. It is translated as CASSNTLGAGGYEQYF. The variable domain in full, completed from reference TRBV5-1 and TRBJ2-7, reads KAGVTQTPRYLIKTRGQQVTLSCSPISGHRSVSWYQQTPGQGLQFLFEYFSETQRNKGNFPGRFSGRQFSNSRSEMNVSTLELGDSALYLCASSNTLGAGGYEQYFGPGTRLTVT.

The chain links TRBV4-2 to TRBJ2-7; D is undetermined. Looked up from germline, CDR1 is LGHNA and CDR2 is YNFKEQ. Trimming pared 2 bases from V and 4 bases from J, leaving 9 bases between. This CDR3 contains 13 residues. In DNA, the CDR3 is TGTGCCAGCAGCCAACCGGGTGAGTACGAGCAGTACTTC. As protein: CASSQPGEYEQYF.

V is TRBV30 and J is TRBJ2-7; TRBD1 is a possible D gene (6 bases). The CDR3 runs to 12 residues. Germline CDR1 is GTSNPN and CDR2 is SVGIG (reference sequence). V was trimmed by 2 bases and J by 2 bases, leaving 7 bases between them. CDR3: CAWSRDTYEQYF. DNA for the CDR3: TGTGCCTGGAGTCGGGACACCTACGAGCAGTACTTC.

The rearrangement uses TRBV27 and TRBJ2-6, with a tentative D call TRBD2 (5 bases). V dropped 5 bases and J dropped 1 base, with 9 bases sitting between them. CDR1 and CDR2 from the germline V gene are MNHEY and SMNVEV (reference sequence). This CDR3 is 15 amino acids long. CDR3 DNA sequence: TGTGCCAGCAGTCCCCGGGGATCTGGGGCCAACGTCCTGACTTTC. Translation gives CASSPRGSGANVLTF.